These 18 T cell receptor beta chains were all obtained from the same sample, sequenced in a study of CD4 T cells in relation to SARS-CoV-2 and coronaviruses (dated by TCRdb to about 2021). CD4+ T cells from unexposed donors were collected before the COVID-19 pandemic (2011-2018). After less than eleven days of culture, CD4+ T cells were isolated with the EasySep CD4+ T cell isolation kit. No antigen is known for these receptors. The protocol used for the library was the immunoSEQ multiplex PCR assay. The immuneACCESS repertoire file appears here via TCRdb, limited to in-frame rearrangements. These files lack a portion of the clones; in checked studies, under half of the deficit traces to unresolved V genes, and the cause of the others is not known. This sample comprises 15,000 to 20,000 clones, around three quarters of them detected only once. Jointly, the top ten make up around 30% of the sample.

Sequencing was performed on CD4+ T cells from PBMCs, cultured in vitro. Receptors were obtained from a human donor in good health.

The chain combines TRBV28 with TRBJ2-5; TRBD2 matches 7 bases. Germline V gives CDR1 MDHEN, CDR2 SYDVKM. Unmatched junction bases numbered 11, after V lost 2 bases and J lost 2 bases. This CDR3 is 17 amino acids long. The CDR3 protein is CASSLQTSVWGQETQYF. Here the CDR3 DNA reads TGTGCCAGCAGTTTACAAACTAGCGTCTGGGGGCAAGAGACCCAGTACTTC.

CDR3 sequence: CATSDSGVSTDTQYF. CDR3 bases: TGTGCCACCAGTGATTCGGGCGTTAGCACAGATACGCAGTATTTT. This chain links TRBV24-1 with TRBJ2-3, with unresolved D. Per germline, CDR1 KGHDR and CDR2 SFDVKD. Trimming took off 2 bases at V and 0 bases at J, with 8 bases between the two ends. The CDR3 runs 15 residues.

This clone was detected only a few times. The chain couples TRBV29-1 to TRBJ1-2; 7 nucleotides align to TRBD1. With V trimmed by 7 bases and J by 4 bases, 6 bases remained unmatched. Germline values: CDR1 SQVTM, CDR2 ANQGSEA. The CDR3 has 12 residues. The CDR3 DNA follows: TGCAGCGCCGGGACAGACCTCTATGGCTACACCTTC. Encoded protein: CSAGTDLYGYTF.

This chain links TRBV19 with TRBJ2-5; a weak D match, TRBD2 (5 bases). Germline loops: CDR1 LNHDA, CDR2 SQIVND (reference sequence). There are 14 residues in the CDR3. V was pared by 5 bases and J by 2 bases, with 12 bases between. CDR3 residues: CASSDVRTQETQYF. The CDR3 region has the DNA TGTGCCAGTAGTGATGTCCGGACTCAAGAGACCCAGTACTTC.

The chain employs TRBV2 and TRBJ2-7; 7 bases are a match to TRBD1. CDR3 size: 15 residues. J was trimmed by 0 bases and V by 6 bases; bases with no gene match: 8. Germline CDR1 SNHLY, CDR2 FYNNEI. The DNA of the CDR3 is TGTGCCAGCAGAAAAGACAGGGCTTACTCCTACGAGCAGTACTTC. This encodes CASRKDRAYSYEQYF.

This chain connects TRBV6-5 to TRBJ2-7, with D perhaps assigned TRBD1 or TRBD2 (5 bases each). CDR1 is MNHEY, CDR2 SVGAGI, per germline. This CDR3 is 15 amino acids long. The germline V and J ends were trimmed by 6 bases and 2 bases, with 17 bases remaining between them. CDR3 loop: CASSPRRTPPYEQYF. CDR3 DNA sequence: TGTGCCAGCAGCCCCCGGAGGACACCTCCCTACGAGCAGTACTTC.

This rearrangement joins TRBV9 to TRBJ2-1; no clear D. Trimming removed 3 bases at V and 0 bases at J, with 7 bases between. The germline gives CDR1 SGDLS, CDR2 YYNGEE. The CDR3 length is 14 residues. The CDR3 DNA reads TGTGCCAGCAGCGAATCCGTCTCCTACAATGAGCAGTTCTTC. This translates into CASSESVSYNEQFF.

A few counts support this clone. This rearrangement joins TRBV19 to TRBJ1-5; tentatively, D is TRBD1 (6 bases). The CDR3 has 13 residues. Looked up from germline, CDR1 is LNHDA and CDR2 is SQIVND (reference sequence). V lost 6 bases to trimming and J lost 11 bases, with 17 bases between them. DNA for the CDR3: TGTGCCAGTAGCCATATACAGGGCGGGACCCAGCATTTT. Translating gives CASSHIQGGTQHF.

The V gene is TRBV2, the J gene TRBJ2-7, with 13 bases that match TRBD2. Germline lookup yields CDR1 SNHLY and CDR2 FYNNEI. With 6 bases clipped from V and 2 bases from J, the junction kept 7 bases outside the gene matches. The length of the CDR3 is 16 residues. The CDR3 is CASSARLAGGTYEQYF. The CDR3 bases are TGTGCCAGCAGCGCTAGACTAGCGGGAGGCACCTACGAGCAGTACTTC.

A few counts support this clone. The chain couples TRBV18 to TRBJ2-2, with 14 bases lining up with TRBD2. J lost 7 bases, V lost 3 bases, and 4 bases had no gene match. The CDR3 runs 16 residues. Germline V lookup: CDR1 KGHSH, CDR2 LQKENI. The DNA for the CDR3 is TGTGCCAGCTCACCGGGACTAGCGGGAGTTCACGGGGAGCTGTTTTTT. Residues: CASSPGLAGVHGELFF.

V usage is TRBV3-1 (or the pseudogene TRBV3-2) and J usage is TRBJ1-2, with no clear D. Trimming pared 0 bases from V and 4 bases from J, leaving 15 bases between. Germline V gene lookup returns CDR1 LGHDT and CDR2 YNNKEL (reference sequence). CDR3 length equals 16 residues. The CDR3 nucleotides read TGTGCCAGCAGCCAAGATATGGGAGTGGGCGGCTATGGCTACACCTTC. Protein sequence: CASSQDMGVGGYGYTF.

CDR3 in amino acids: CASSRWGAQANEQFF. Here the CDR3 DNA reads TGTGCCAGCAGCCGTTGGGGGGCCCAGGCCAATGAGCAGTTCTTC. The V gene is TRBV5-8, the J gene TRBJ2-1; D may be TRBD1 or TRBD2 (6 bases each). Trimming took off 4 bases at V and 6 bases at J, with 17 bases between the two ends. The CDR3 contains 15 residues. The germline V gene encodes CDR1 SGHTS and CDR2 YDEGEE.

This clone was observed a few times. The J gene is TRBJ1-3, the V gene TRBV12-3 or TRBV12-4, with D uncertain. Trimming took off 5 bases at V and 0 bases at J, with 5 bases between the two ends. The CDR3 sequence is 13 residues long. The CDR3 bases are TGTGCCAGCAGTAGCAGCTCTGGAAACACCATATATTTT. Translating gives CASSSSSGNTIYF.

This clone was observed once. The chain has TRBV3-1 (or the pseudogene TRBV3-2) and TRBJ2-7, with 12 bases that match TRBD2. Germline V lookup: CDR1 LGHDT, CDR2 YNNKEL (reference sequence). CDR3 length: 16 residues. Trimming took 4 bases from V and 1 from J; bases not matched to a gene: 5. The CDR3 region is CASSPSGTSGSYEQYF. The CDR3 nucleotides are TGTGCCAGCAGCCCCTCCGGGACTAGCGGGTCCTACGAGCAGTACTTC.

V usage is TRBV11-2 and J usage is TRBJ2-4, with D possibly TRBD2 on 6 matching bases. With 2 bases removed from V and 0 bases from J, the gap between germline ends came to 17 bases. This CDR3 is 18 amino acids long. Germline assignment: CDR1 SGHAT and CDR2 FQNNGV. CDR3 nucleotides: TGTGCCAGCAGCTTATCCCTAGTGGGGGGAGAAGCCAAAAACATTCAGTACTTC. It is translated as CASSLSLVGGEAKNIQYF.

The chain is built from TRBV10-3 and TRBJ1-4; D unclear. The CDR3 sequence is 14 residues long. Germline values: CDR1 ENHRY, CDR2 SYGVKD. The ends were cut back, 0 bases at V and 8 bases at J, with 10 bases in the middle. The chain's CDR3 is CAISESKEGEKLFF. DNA of the CDR3: TGTGCCATCAGTGAGTCGAAGGAGGGAGAAAAACTGTTTTTT.

The J gene is TRBJ1-5, the V gene TRBV7-3, with 10 nucleotides matching TRBD1. Looked up from germline, CDR1 is SGHTA and CDR2 is FQGTGA. V gave up 2 bases and J gave up 3 bases; unmatched junction bases: 10. The CDR3 contains 18 residues. The CDR3: CASSLQATGQGTNQPQHF. As DNA, the CDR3 is TGTGCCAGCAGCTTACAGGCAACGGGACAGGGGACCAATCAGCCCCAGCATTTT.

This chain connects TRBV18 to TRBJ1-3; weak D call: TRBD1 (5 bases). The CDR3 has 14 amino acids. Trimming took off 2 bases at V and 2 bases at J, with 7 bases between the two ends. Germline V gene data show CDR1 as KGHSH and CDR2 as LQKENI. The CDR3 DNA reads TGTGCCAGCTCACCAAGGGACCCTGGAAACACCATATATTTT. Residues: CASSPRDPGNTIYF.